This T cell receptor beta chain was sequenced during a study of tissue T cells after allogeneic stem cell transplantation. Overall study results and limits: Some tissue clones might be persisting host cells; their alloreactivity or antigen specificity was not determined. In patients and mice, blood and spleen missed much of tissue repertoire.

Survey-depth TCRbeta CDR3 sequencing reported V/J genes and productive frequencies. Using immunoSEQ multiplex PCR, the repertoire was profiled, and TCRdb retains in-frame clones only, with some absent. The data show roughly 50,000 clones, around 72% seen once. The V and J ends lost 2 bases and 0 bases respectively, with 4 bases between them. The CDR3 is 13 residues long. CDR1 is NNHNN, CDR2 SYGAGS, per germline (reference sequence). Concerning this clone: Its antigen is currently unknown. The genes are named according to mouse. Coverage ceases 1 residue before the CDR3 finishes, and the germline J gene fills in the end.

The chain carries TRBV13-2 and TRBJ2-3, with D uncertain. Specimen: sorted cells pooled from one or two spleens. This clonotype was obtained from a pool of C57BL/6 mice in good health. Partial CDR3 DNA: TGTGCCAGCGGTGACCCTAGTGCAGAAACGCTGTAT. It translates to CASGDPSAETLY. The CDR3 in full is CASGDPSAETLYF.